Shown below are 23 T cell receptor beta chains from a single sample sequenced in a study of CD8 T cells in Susac syndrome. RNA in amounts of roughly 0.5 to 1 ug was reverse transcribed with random hexamers. Via MiXCR, TCRdb re-called the immunoSEQ multiplex PCR reads, giving one row per CDR3 protein. Of some 120,000 distinct CDR3 sequences listed, roughly 94% are singletons. The source material was CD4+ T cells from PBMCs. These receptors were obtained from a human donor with multiple sclerosis.

The rearrangement joins TRBV28 to TRBJ2-6; 7 bases fit TRBD2. J lost 2 bases, V lost 7 bases, and 11 bases had no gene match. Germline-derived CDR1 and CDR2 are MDHEN and SYDVKM. The CDR3 runs to 17 residues. The CDR3 nucleotides read TGTGCCAGCACCTCCCCGGGGAGCGGGGCTGGGGCCAACGTCCTGACTTTC. Amino acids: CASTSPGSGAGANVLTF.

In nucleotides, the CDR3 is TGTGCCAGCAGCTTAGTAAGAAGTTTGCACACCGGGGAGCTGTTTTTT. Amino acids: CASSLVRSLHTGELFF. The genes are TRBV7-2 and TRBJ2-2; the D is unclear. Germline-derived CDR1 and CDR2 are SGHTA and FQGNSA. The CDR3 loop spans 16 amino acids. The germline V and J ends were trimmed by 1 base and 3 bases, with 12 bases remaining between them.

The genes are TRBV4-3 and TRBJ1-1, with D hard to call. This CDR3 spans 14 amino acids. The germline gives CDR1 LGHNA, CDR2 YSLEER. V lost 0 bases, J lost 4 bases, and 9 bases lay in between. This chain's CDR3 is CASSQEGYSTEAFF. CDR3 nucleotide sequence: TGCGCCAGCAGCCAAGAGGGGTATAGCACTGAAGCTTTCTTT.

This chain's CDR3 is CASSEQQGANQPQHF. The CDR3 region has the DNA TGTGCCAGCAGTGAACAACAGGGAGCCAATCAGCCCCAGCATTTT. The rearrangement uses TRBV25-1 and TRBJ1-5; possibly TRBD1 for D (6 bases). Between the trimmed V and J ends, which lost 2 bases and 3 bases, there was a span of 11 bases. CDR1 and CDR2 (germline): MGHDK, SYGVNS. The CDR3 is made up of 15 amino acids.

The chain recombines TRBV29-1 with TRBJ1-1; D is perhaps TRBD1 (6 bases). V was clipped by 4 bases and J by 3 bases, with 9 bases between them. Germline V lookup: CDR1 SQVTM, CDR2 ANQGSEA. The CDR3 covers 12 residues. The CDR3 DNA is TGCAGCGTTGCACAGGGCGACACTGAAGCTTTCTTT. It translates to CSVAQGDTEAFF.

The V and J genes are TRBV6-6 and TRBJ1-1, with a weak D call TRBD1 (5 bases). The length of the CDR3 is 13 residues. Trimming shortened V by 9 bases and J by 1 base, and 12 bases separated the two germline ends. Germline V gene sequence: CDR1 MNHNY, CDR2 SVGAGI (reference sequence). The CDR3 DNA reads TGTGCCAGTTTGGGACCCACGAACACTGAAGCTTTCTTT. The encoded protein is CASLGPTNTEAFF.

This clonotype came up once. V gene TRBV7-2 combines with J gene TRBJ2-5; perhaps D is TRBD1 or TRBD2 (6 bases each). Trimming stripped 1 base from V and 6 bases from J, with 15 bases between. The CDR3 length is 15 residues. CDR1 and CDR2 (germline): SGHTA, FQGNSA. The CDR3 here is CASSLEPGAIQTQYF. DNA for the CDR3: TGTGCCAGCAGCTTAGAACCGGGGGCTATTCAGACCCAGTACTTC.

J is TRBJ1-2 and V is TRBV7-9, with TRBD1 identical over 10 bases. Unmatched junction bases numbered 11, after V lost 5 bases and J lost 2 bases. Germline loops: CDR1 SEHNR, CDR2 FQNEAQ (reference sequence). This CDR3 comprises 17 residues. This CDR3 is CASSTRQGASWNYGYTF. As DNA, the CDR3 is TGTGCCAGCAGCACTCGACAGGGGGCGTCTTGGAACTATGGCTACACCTTC.

The chain carries TRBV6-2 or TRBV6-3 and TRBJ1-1, with D unclear. V lost 4 bases to trimming and J lost 1 base, with 7 bases between them. There are 13 residues in the CDR3. The germline V gene has CDR1 MNHEY and CDR2 SVGEGT. The CDR3 here is CASSSRGNTEAFF. The CDR3, as DNA: TGTGCCAGCAGTTCCCGGGGGAACACTGAAGCTTTCTTT.

The chain couples TRBV29-1 to TRBJ1-1; D possibly corresponds to TRBD1 (5 bases). The CDR3 is made up of 13 amino acids. Trimming stripped 3 bases from V and 1 base from J, with 9 bases between. The germline V gene encodes CDR1 SQVTM and CDR2 ANQGSEA. The CDR3, as DNA: TGCAGCGTTGAGAAGGGGCAGAACACTGAAGCTTTCTTT. This codes for CSVEKGQNTEAFF.

This clonotype showed up just once. The V and J genes are TRBV27 and TRBJ1-1; D uncertain. The CDR3 runs 13 residues. Trimming left V 4 bases short and J 1 base short, with 7 bases between. Germline CDR1 MNHEY, CDR2 SMNVEV (reference sequence). CDR3 loop: CASSYFRNTEAFF. As DNA, the CDR3 is TGTGCCAGCAGTTATTTCCGGAACACTGAAGCTTTCTTT.

The chain links TRBV24-1 to TRBJ2-3; D is ambiguous. The V end lost 5 bases, the J end lost 6 bases, and 8 bases lay between the germline ends. CDR1 and CDR2 (germline): KGHDR, SFDVKD. CDR3 length: 12 amino acids. CDR3 in DNA: TGTGCCACCAGTGGCCCGGACGATACGCAGTATTTT. Amino acids: CATSGPDDTQYF.

This sequence joins TRBV3-1 and TRBJ1-2; the D is unclear. Trimming removed 1 base at V and 9 bases at J, with 12 bases between. Germline CDR1 and CDR2: LGHDT and YNNKEL (reference sequence). This CDR3 contains 13 residues. CDR3 region: CASSQVLRASYTF. Written as DNA, the CDR3 is TGTGCCAGCAGCCAAGTCCTTCGCGCGAGCTACACCTTC.

The chain is built from TRBV2 and TRBJ1-2; TRBD1 matches 11 bases. J was trimmed by 8 bases and V by 2 bases; bases with no gene match: 4. This CDR3 comprises 14 residues. Germline assignment: CDR1 SNHLY and CDR2 FYNNEI. The CDR3 bases are TGTGCCAGCAGTGAAAGGCGGACAGGGGGCGGCTACACCTTC. This gives the protein CASSERRTGGGYTF.

V and J are TRBV6-5 and TRBJ2-3, with 9 positions matching TRBD2. Germline V gives CDR1 MNHEY, CDR2 SVGAGI. The CDR3 is 13 residues long. V shed 6 bases, J shed 6 bases, and the junction held 4 bases outside the gene matches. The CDR3 bases are TGTGCCAGCAGGGGACTAGCATCGGATACGCAGTATTTT. Protein sequence: CASRGLASDTQYF.

The rearrangement joins TRBV12-3 or TRBV12-4 to TRBJ2-7; the D gene is possibly TRBD1 (6 bases). CDR3 length equals 17 residues. Between the trimmed V and J ends, which lost 6 bases and 1 base, there was a span of 22 bases. The CDR3 region has the DNA TGTGCCAGCAGCCCCGGTGAGGTCAGGGGCATTTCCTACGAGCAGTACTTC. It translates to CASSPGEVRGISYEQYF.

The J gene is TRBJ1-5, the V gene TRBV29-1, with 7 bases matching TRBD1. Germline CDR1 and CDR2: SQVTM and ANQGSEA. The CDR3 is made up of 13 amino acids. J was trimmed by 7 bases and V by 4 bases; bases with no gene match: 7. DNA for the CDR3: TGCAGCGTTGGGGAACAGGGGAGGCAGCCCCAGCATTTT. This translates into CSVGEQGRQPQHF. Full variable domain (missing parts from reference TRBV29-1 and TRBJ1-5): SAVISQKPSRDICQRGTSLTIQCQVDSQVTMMFWYRQQPGQSLTLIATANQGSEATYESGFVIDKFPISRPNLTFSTLTVSNMSPEDSSIYLCSVGEQGRQPQHFGDGTRLSIL.

The chain has TRBV12-3 or TRBV12-4 and TRBJ2-5, with D perhaps being TRBD1 or TRBD2 (5 bases each). The CDR3 consists of 13 residues. The V and J ends lost 3 bases and 4 bases respectively, with 9 bases between them. For the CDR3, the DNA is TGTGCCAGCAGTTTTGGGACCGTAGAGACCCAGTACTTC. Translation gives CASSFGTVETQYF.

V and J are TRBV6-2 or TRBV6-3 and TRBJ2-1; D tentatively reads TRBD1 or TRBD2 (6 bases each). The CDR3 is made up of 17 amino acids. Germline CDR1 MNHEY, CDR2 SVGEGT. Trimming cost V 0 bases and J 0 bases, with 12 bases left between them. The CDR3 loop is CASSYSGGSSSYNEQFF. As DNA, the CDR3 is TGTGCCAGCAGTTACTCCGGGGGCTCGAGCTCCTACAATGAGCAGTTCTTC.

J is TRBJ1-5 and V is TRBV30; possible D gene TRBD1, 6 bases. Trimming took 2 bases from V and 5 from J, leaving 13 bases between them. The CDR3 runs to 14 residues. CDR1 is GTSNPN, CDR2 SVGIG, per germline (reference sequence). CDR3 coding DNA: TGTGCCTGGAGTTATGACAGGCTGCATCAGCCCCAGCATTTT. It yields the protein CAWSYDRLHQPQHF. Together with reference TRBV30 and TRBJ1-5, the CDR3 gives the full variable domain: SQTIHQWPATLVQPVGSPLSLECTVEGTSNPNLYWYRQAAGRGLQLLFYSVGIGQISSEVPQNLSASRPQDRQFILSSKKLLLSDSGFYLCAWSYDRLHQPQHFGDGTRLSIL.

The chain carries TRBV10-3 and TRBJ2-6, with no clear D. V was pared by 3 bases and J by 0 bases, with 6 bases between. The CDR3 length is 15 residues. Germline V lookup: CDR1 ENHRY, CDR2 SYGVKD. DNA for the CDR3: TGTGCCATCAGTGACCAGCCCTCTGGGGCCAACGTCCTGACTTTC. It is translated as CAISDQPSGANVLTF.

The rearrangement links TRBV6-5 to TRBJ2-7, with 7 bases fitting TRBD1. In germline, CDR1 is MNHEY, CDR2 SVGAGI. Trimming at V came to 4 bases and at J to 4 bases, leaving 7 bases not matched to a gene. This CDR3 region has 14 residues. Here the CDR3 DNA reads TGTGCCAGCAGTTCCGGACAGGAAAATTACGAGCAGTACTTC. It yields the protein CASSSGQENYEQYF.

The chain employs TRBV7-8 and TRBJ1-4; D unresolved. This CDR3 has 15 residues. CDR1 and CDR2 (germline): SGHVS, FQNEAQ. Trimming took off 0 bases at V and 7 bases at J, with 12 bases between the two ends. The CDR3 spells CASSLAESGVEKLFF. CDR3 nucleotide sequence: TGTGCCAGCAGCTTAGCAGAGAGCGGAGTTGAAAAACTGTTTTTT.